The 18 T cell receptor beta chains below were found in one sample sequenced in a study of cytomegalovirus exposure and HLA in healthy donors. The PCR made use of 60 Vbeta and 13 Jbeta primers. Produced via immunoSEQ multiplex PCR; TCRdb's table is partial and in-frame only. The sample has 38,000 or so clones; the top ten hold 7.5% to 9.5%. The sequencing input was PBMCs. These receptors all stem from a middle-aged man in good health and CMV-seropositive.

The chain carries TRBV7-6 and TRBJ2-7, with 7 bases that match TRBD1. The CDR3 has 14 residues. J was trimmed by 0 bases and V by 4 bases; bases with no gene match: 3. Germline lookup yields CDR1 SGHVS and CDR2 FNYEAQ. The CDR3 sequence is CASSWDSSSYEQYF. The CDR3 nucleotides are TGTGCCAGCAGCTGGGACAGCAGCTCCTACGAGCAGTACTTC.

The rearrangement links TRBV7-3 to TRBJ2-3; 8 bases agree with TRBD1. This CDR3 has 15 residues. Unmatched junction bases numbered 6, after V lost 5 bases and J lost 2 bases. The V gene's germline CDR1 is SGHTA and CDR2 FQGTGA. The CDR3 is CASSPGGGATDTQYF. CDR3 in DNA: TGTGCCAGCAGCCCAGGGGGCGGGGCCACAGATACGCAGTATTTT.

The rearrangement uses TRBV9 and TRBJ1-1; the D is unclear. V dropped 3 bases and J dropped 1 base, with 13 bases sitting between them. The CDR3 consists of 15 residues. Germline V gene lookup returns CDR1 SGDLS and CDR2 YYNGEE. In DNA form, the CDR3 reads TGTGCCAGCAGCGGAAGACTGCCCGGGAACACTGAAGCTTTCTTT. This gives the protein CASSGRLPGNTEAFF.

The chain joins TRBV7-9 to TRBJ2-5, with 10 bases fitting TRBD2. The germline gives CDR1 SEHNR, CDR2 FQNEAQ (reference sequence). V dropped 0 bases and J dropped 5; count of bases not matched to a gene: 6. The CDR3 has 16 residues. DNA of the CDR3: TGTGCCAGCAGCTTAGCCATAGCGGGAGGTGCCGAGACCCAGTACTTC. Encoded protein: CASSLAIAGGAETQYF.

The CDR3 is CASSRITEEAFF. DNA for the CDR3: TGTGCCAGCAGCCGTATAACCGAGGAAGCTTTCTTT. The chain joins TRBV7-9 to TRBJ1-1; D not resolved. This CDR3 region has 12 residues. The V end lost 5 bases, the J end lost 8 bases, and 12 bases lay between the germline ends. CDR1 SEHNR and CDR2 FQNEAQ come from the germline V gene (reference sequence).

The J gene is TRBJ2-3, the V gene TRBV29-1, with a weak D call TRBD1 (5 bases). Trimming cost V 7 bases and J 5 bases, with 10 bases left between them. Germline values: CDR1 SQVTM, CDR2 ANQGSEA. The CDR3 spans 11 residues. The CDR3 sequence is CSAPGLDTQYF. The DNA of the CDR3 is TGCAGCGCCCCAGGGTTAGATACGCAGTATTTT.

On this clone itself: Other DNA sequences within the sample encode an identical CDR3. The rearrangement links TRBV28 to TRBJ2-3; 9 bases are a match to TRBD1. From germline, CDR1 is MDHEN and CDR2 SYDVKM. The CDR3 is 15 residues long. V was pared by 2 bases and J by 5 bases, with 5 bases of the junction left unmatched. CDR3 coding DNA: TGTGCCAGCAGTTTACCGGGACAGGGAGGAGATACGCAGTATTTT. Translating it yields CASSLPGQGGDTQYF.

CDR3 sequence: CASSIVWTGSHEQFF. Written as DNA, the CDR3 is TGTGCCAGTAGTATCGTCTGGACAGGTAGCCATGAGCAGTTCTTC. The J gene is TRBJ2-1, the V gene TRBV19; TRBD1 matches 7 bases. J was trimmed by 8 bases and V by 3 bases; bases with no gene match: 10. This CDR3 contains 15 residues. Germline-derived CDR1 and CDR2 are LNHDA and SQIVND (reference sequence).

The chain carries TRBV19 and TRBJ2-3; tentatively, D is TRBD1 (6 bases). The germline V and J ends were trimmed by 9 bases and 1 base, with 17 bases remaining between them. Per germline, CDR1 LNHDA and CDR2 SQIVND (reference sequence). CDR3 length: 15 residues. CDR3 loop: CASLSLGAGTDTQYF. The CDR3 region has the DNA TGTGCCAGCTTGTCCTTGGGGGCTGGCACAGATACGCAGTATTTT.

This chain uses TRBV4-3 with TRBJ2-2; 7 bases are shared with TRBD2. Per the germline V gene, CDR1 is LGHNA and CDR2 is YSLEER. The CDR3 runs 15 residues. V lost 4 bases and J lost 6; bases outside the gene matches: 8. The CDR3 region is CASSPRGVEAGELFF. The CDR3 nucleotides read TGCGCCAGCAGCCCCCGGGGGGTGGAGGCCGGGGAGCTGTTTTTT.

The chain links TRBV19 to TRBJ2-1, with a weak D call TRBD1 (5 bases). CDR3 length: 15 amino acids. Per the germline V gene, CDR1 is LNHDA and CDR2 is SQIVND (reference sequence). Trimming pared 3 bases from V and 2 bases from J, leaving 11 bases between. This chain's CDR3 is CASSIGVGAYNEQFF. Written as DNA, the CDR3 is TGTGCCAGTAGTATTGGGGTAGGGGCCTACAATGAGCAGTTCTTC.

This chain connects TRBV9 to TRBJ2-5; 8 bases match TRBD1. The better agreement between TRBJ2-7 and the DNA end casts doubt on the J call. In germline, CDR1 is SGDLS, CDR2 YYNGEE. The CDR3 consists of 12 residues. CDR3 protein: CASGRTGTEQYF. The DNA of the CDR3 is TGTGCCAGCGGTAGGACAGGGACCGAGCAGTACTTC.

DNA of the CDR3: TGTGCCAGCAGCGGCAGGGGCGGGTACACTGAAGCTTTCTTT. Translation: CASSGRGGYTEAFF. The chain has TRBV9 and TRBJ1-1, with a tentative D call TRBD1 (6 bases). The CDR3 consists of 14 residues. From germline, CDR1 is SGDLS and CDR2 YYNGEE. Trimming cost V 3 bases and J 3 bases, with 12 bases left between them.

The chain employs TRBV2 and TRBJ2-1; 7 nucleotides agree with TRBD1. The V segment lost 1 base and the J segment 7 bases; nucleotides outside the gene matches: 10. CDR1 is SNHLY and CDR2 is FYNNEI in the germline V gene. The CDR3 is 16 amino acids. The CDR3 bases are TGTGCCAGCAGTGAAGGGGTAGGGGGCGCTCGTAATGAGCAGTTCTTC. Translation: CASSEGVGGARNEQFF.

The rearrangement links TRBV19 to TRBJ1-3; D gene uncertain. Germline V gene lookup returns CDR1 LNHDA and CDR2 SQIVND (reference sequence). Trimming removed 6 bases from V and 0 bases from J, with 6 bases in between. This CDR3 has 13 residues. The CDR3 loop reads CASRLYSGNTIYF. The CDR3 DNA reads TGTGCCAGTAGACTTTACTCTGGAAACACCATATATTTT.

Considering frequency, this clone is medium-sized. The chain couples TRBV18 to TRBJ2-7, with D unclear. This CDR3 spans 15 amino acids. The V gene lost 4 bases and the J gene lost 2 bases, with 15 bases spanning the gap. Germline CDR1 KGHSH, CDR2 LQKENI. CDR3 coding DNA: TGTGCCAGCTCACGAGCCTTAAAAAAGCCCTACGAGCAGTACTTC. Translating gives CASSRALKKPYEQYF.

The genes are TRBV5-5 and TRBJ2-2, with 7 bases identical to TRBD2. The CDR3 is 15 residues long. With V trimmed by 2 bases and J by 4 bases, 5 bases remained unmatched. Looked up from germline, CDR1 is SGHKS and CDR2 is YYEKEE (reference sequence). CDR3 sequence reads: CASSFDTGGTGELFF. The DNA of the CDR3 is TGTGCCAGCAGCTTCGACACGGGGGGCACCGGGGAGCTGTTTTTT.

The J gene is TRBJ1-3, the V gene TRBV5-5; D call uncertain. Germline assignment: CDR1 SGHKS and CDR2 YYEKEE (reference sequence). V lost 1 base and J lost 0, with 5 bases in between. The CDR3 covers 14 residues. The CDR3 nucleotides are TGTGCCAGCAGCTTGACACACTCTGGAAACACCATATATTTT. Protein sequence: CASSLTHSGNTIYF.